The 28 T cell receptor beta chains below were found in one sample sequenced in a study of shared clonotypes between healthy human individuals. Data came from immunoSEQ multiplex PCR; TCRdb stores just in-frame clones and leaves some out. The data contain about 480,000 clones, about three quarters of them singletons. The sequenced material came from PBMCs. The receptors shown here come from a woman aged 40 to 55 in good health. Some clones in this sample may be carry-over from other donors' samples.

The CDR3 bases are TGTGCCAGCAGTCTATCGGGACTGCGCGGCACCGGGGAGCTGTTTTTT. The encoded protein is CASSLSGLRGTGELFF. This chain links TRBV21-1 with TRBJ2-2; the table's D call, TRBD2, has no DNA check behind it. TRBV21-1 is given as a pseudogene. This CDR3 spans 16 amino acids.

V is TRBV7-9 and J is TRBJ1-1, with D possibly TRBD1 on 5 matching bases. The CDR3 has 19 residues. Per the germline V gene, CDR1 is SEHNR and CDR2 is FQNEAQ (reference sequence). Trimming removed 5 bases at V and 0 bases at J, with 25 bases between. CDR3 bases: TGTGCCAGCAGCATGAATAGGGCGTGGGGGAGAGGCCTGAACACTGAAGCTTTCTTT. Translating gives CASSMNRAWGRGLNTEAFF. Complete variable domain (other parts from reference TRBV7-9 and TRBJ1-1): DTGVSQNPRHKITKRGQNVTFRCDPISEHNRLYWYRQTLGQGPEFLTYFQNEAQLEKSRLLSDRFSAERPKGSFSTLEIQRTEQGDSAMYLCASSMNRAWGRGLNTEAFFGQGTRLTVV.

This clone was found a few times. The chain couples TRBV28 to TRBJ1-1, with 10 bases aligning to TRBD1. J was trimmed by 4 bases and V by 7 bases; bases with no gene match: 6. There are 14 residues in the CDR3. Germline assignment: CDR1 MDHEN and CDR2 SYDVKM. The CDR3 loop is CASTRQGARTEAFF. CDR3 in DNA: TGTGCCAGCACCAGACAGGGGGCGCGCACTGAAGCTTTCTTT.

This clone was counted a few times. The sample contains more than one DNA sequence encoding this CDR3. The chain has TRBV5-1 and TRBJ1-1; D call uncertain. Germline CDR1 SGHRS, CDR2 YFSETQ. Trimming pared 0 bases from V and 5 bases from J, leaving 8 bases between. The CDR3 covers 13 residues. The CDR3 protein is CASSLGLKTEAFF. The CDR3 coding sequence is TGCGCCAGCAGCTTGGGACTCAAGACTGAAGCTTTCTTT.

The chain employs TRBV5-1 and TRBJ1-3; D is ambiguous. In germline, CDR1 is SGHRS, CDR2 YFSETQ. This CDR3 is 16 amino acids long. Trimming stripped 0 bases from V and 0 bases from J, with 10 bases between. CDR3 protein: CASSLDGPTSGNTIYF. In DNA, the CDR3 is TGCGCCAGCAGCTTGGATGGACCGACCTCTGGAAACACCATATATTTT.

The rearrangement joins TRBV27 to TRBJ2-1, with D perhaps matching TRBD1 (5 bases). This CDR3 has 15 amino acids. Trimming took off 7 bases at V and 6 bases at J, with 19 bases between the two ends. Looked up from germline, CDR1 is MNHEY and CDR2 is SMNVEV (reference sequence). CDR3 nucleotides: TGTGCCAGCACCCTAAGGGGTCCTTTGGGCAATGAGCAGTTCTTC. Its translation: CASTLRGPLGNEQFF.

The rearrangement uses TRBV27 and TRBJ1-4; D possibly corresponds to TRBD1 (6 bases). The length of the CDR3 is 17 residues. V was cut by 6 bases and J by 4 bases, with 21 bases left in between. Germline V CDR1 and CDR2: MNHEY, SMNVEV (reference sequence). In nucleotides, the CDR3 is TGTGCCAGCAGACCCCTCGCAGGGGCCCCGGGTAATGAAAAACTGTTTTTT. It codes for CASRPLAGAPGNEKLFF.

The V call is TRBV30, the J call TRBJ2-3; D ambiguous. This CDR3 spans 14 amino acids. V was pared by 8 bases and J by 2 bases, with 17 bases between. The V gene's germline CDR1 is GTSNPN and CDR2 SVGIG (reference sequence). The CDR3 sequence is CARKGLGNTDTQYF. The CDR3, as DNA: TGTGCCCGAAAAGGCCTAGGAAACACAGATACGCAGTATTTT.

The rearrangement uses TRBV28 and TRBJ2-6; the D gene is possibly TRBD2 (6 bases). Trimming stripped 5 bases from V and 9 bases from J, with 17 bases between. The CDR3 covers 15 residues. Germline lookup yields CDR1 MDHEN and CDR2 SYDVKM. This CDR3 is CASSGRPGLGNVLTF. CDR3 coding DNA: TGTGCCAGCAGTGGACGACCGGGACTGGGCAACGTCCTGACTTTC.

The genes are TRBV7-3 and TRBJ1-1; D uncertain. The germline V and J ends were trimmed by 5 bases and 2 bases, with 9 bases remaining between them. The CDR3 is made up of 13 amino acids. Germline lookup yields CDR1 SGHTA and CDR2 FQGTGA. The CDR3 is CASSRTPNTEAFF. The DNA of the CDR3 is TGTGCCAGCAGCCGCACACCAAACACTGAAGCTTTCTTT.

This chain joins TRBV18 and TRBJ2-3, with 9 bases lining up with TRBD2. Looked up from germline, CDR1 is KGHSH and CDR2 is LQKENI. The V gene end was trimmed by 3 bases and the J gene end by 2 bases; junction bases not matched to a gene: 6. The CDR3 covers 16 residues. CDR3 in amino acids: CASSPAGGPDTDTQYF. The CDR3 nucleotides are TGTGCCAGCTCACCGGCGGGGGGGCCAGACACAGATACGCAGTATTTT.

This clone showed up many times. The chain is built from TRBV29-1 and TRBJ1-3, with D hard to call. CDR1 is SQVTM, CDR2 ANQGSEA, per germline. This CDR3 has 12 amino acids. Trimming left V 2 bases short and J 8 bases short, with 10 bases between. This CDR3 is CSVESGVDTIYF. The DNA of the CDR3 is TGCAGCGTTGAATCCGGCGTGGACACCATATATTTT.

The table lists this clone with a few counts. Distinct nucleotide sequences in the sample also encode this CDR3. This chain joins TRBV6-6 and TRBJ2-7; D unclear. The CDR3 has 12 amino acids. Trimming cost V 6 bases and J 0 bases, with 6 bases left between them. In germline, CDR1 is MNHNY, CDR2 SVGAGI (reference sequence). For the CDR3, the DNA is TGTGCCAGCAGGAGTAGCTCCTACGAGCAGTACTTC. Translation gives CASRSSSYEQYF.

Notes on this clone: Being one base from a much bigger clone, this may be a read error. J is TRBJ1-1 and V is TRBV11-3; D is undetermined. V was pared by 0 bases and J by 0 bases, with 2 bases between. Germline V gives CDR1 SGHNT, CDR2 YENEEA. The CDR3 sequence is 13 residues long. In DNA, the CDR3 is TGTGCCAGCAGCTTAGAAGTGAACACTGAAGCTTTCTTT. Amino acid sequence: CASSLEVNTEAFF.

V usage is TRBV5-6 and J usage is TRBJ2-2; D may be TRBD1 or TRBD2 (5 bases each). Germline CDR1 is SGHDT and CDR2 is YYEEEE. With 4 bases removed from V and 2 bases from J, the gap between germline ends came to 12 bases. The CDR3 loop spans 15 amino acids. This CDR3 is CASSPGGGNTGELFF. Written as DNA, the CDR3 is TGTGCCAGCAGCCCCGGTGGGGGAAACACCGGGGAGCTGTTTTTT.

V is TRBV5-1 and J is TRBJ2-5, with 8 bases fitting TRBD2. The CDR3 consists of 15 residues. Per germline, CDR1 SGHRS and CDR2 YFSETQ. J lost 5 bases, V lost 1 base, and 7 bases had no gene match. The CDR3 region is CASSLTGGPEETQYF. The CDR3 DNA is TGCGCCAGCAGCTTGACGGGAGGGCCCGAGGAGACCCAGTACTTC.

The chain carries TRBV28 and TRBJ1-3; a weak D match, TRBD1 (5 bases). This CDR3 comprises 16 residues. CDR1 and CDR2 (germline): MDHEN, SYDVKM. Deletions cut 6 bases from V and 4 bases from J, with 19 bases between. The CDR3 coding sequence is TGTGCCAGCAGCCTGCCCCCGGGGGTGGCAGGAAACACCATATATTTT. Its translation is CASSLPPGVAGNTIYF.

V gene TRBV6-5 combines with J gene TRBJ2-5; tentatively, D is TRBD1 or TRBD2 (5 bases each). The CDR3 consists of 14 residues. Trimming removed 5 bases from V and 1 base from J, with 11 bases in between. The germline gives CDR1 MNHEY, CDR2 SVGAGI. The CDR3 loop is CASSPPGAQETQYF. The CDR3 DNA reads TGTGCCAGCAGTCCCCCCGGGGCCCAAGAGACCCAGTACTTC.

This sequence joins TRBV6-1 and TRBJ2-2; 10 positions match TRBD1. The V segment lost 6 bases and the J segment 6 bases; nucleotides outside the gene matches: 7. This CDR3 has 15 amino acids. The germline V gene has CDR1 MNHNS and CDR2 SASEGT. CDR3 amino acids: CASSDRGRGAGELFF. In DNA form, the CDR3 reads TGTGCCAGCAGCGACAGGGGGCGCGGGGCCGGGGAGCTGTTTTTT.

V is TRBV9 and J is TRBJ1-4; D possibly corresponds to TRBD1 (5 bases). Between the trimmed V and J ends, which lost 2 bases and 3 bases, there was a span of 5 bases. CDR1 is SGDLS and CDR2 is YYNGEE in the germline V gene. The CDR3 loop spans 13 amino acids. The CDR3 protein is CASSVRANEKLFF. The CDR3 coding sequence is TGTGCCAGCAGCGTCAGGGCTAATGAAAAACTGTTTTTT.

With regard to this clone: This sample includes further DNA sequences coding for the same CDR3. The chain carries TRBV29-1 and TRBJ2-7; D may match TRBD1 or TRBD2 (6 bases each). The CDR3 covers 12 residues. Between the trimmed V and J ends, which lost 4 bases and 2 bases, there was a span of 9 bases. The germline gives CDR1 SQVTM, CDR2 ANQGSEA. CDR3 DNA: TGCAGCGTTGGAGGGGGGCCCTACGAGCAGTACTTC. Translated: CSVGGGPYEQYF.

The chain recombines TRBV28 with TRBJ1-5; unclear D gene. CDR1 is MDHEN and CDR2 is SYDVKM in the germline V gene. Trimming removed 7 bases from V and 4 bases from J, with 11 bases in between. The CDR3 totals 13 residues. CDR3 amino acids: CASKVGGNQPQHF. The CDR3, as DNA: TGTGCCAGCAAGGTTGGAGGGAATCAGCCCCAGCATTTT.

The rearrangement joins TRBV11-2 to TRBJ2-7, with a tentative D call TRBD1 (5 bases). The germline gives CDR1 SGHAT, CDR2 FQNNGV. The CDR3 is 13 amino acids. The V gene lost 2 bases and the J gene lost 6 bases, with 11 bases spanning the gap. The DNA of the CDR3 is TGTGCCAGCAGCTTACAACCCCAGGGCGAGCAGTACTTC. It yields the protein CASSLQPQGEQYF. Supplemented by reference TRBV11-2 and TRBJ2-7, the full variable domain reads EAGVAQSPRYKIIEKRQSVAFWCNPISGHATLYWYQQILGQGPKLLIQFQNNGVVDDSQLPKDRFSAERLKGVDSTLKIQPAKLEDSAVYLCASSLQPQGEQYFGPGTRLTVT.

The chain employs TRBV27 and TRBJ2-1; a weak D match, TRBD2 (6 bases). Between the trimmed V and J ends, which lost 2 bases and 4 bases, there was a span of 9 bases. Germline CDR1 reads MNHEY; CDR2 reads SMNVEV (reference sequence). The CDR3 consists of 14 residues. CDR3 coding DNA: TGTGCCAGCAGTTTACAACTAGCTTACAATGAGCAGTTCTTC. Its translation: CASSLQLAYNEQFF.

There are a few counts of this clone. The rearrangement links TRBV27 to TRBJ1-1, with 8 bases identical to TRBD1. This CDR3 is built from 16 residues. Losses at the gene ends were 5 bases for V and 0 bases for J; bases not matched to a gene: 8. CDR1 and CDR2 (germline): MNHEY, SMNVEV (reference sequence). The CDR3 region has the DNA TGTGCCAGCAGTAAAGACAGGGGAGGCTTGAACACTGAAGCTTTCTTT. As protein: CASSKDRGGLNTEAFF.

This chain connects TRBV7-8 to TRBJ2-6; D gene ambiguous. CDR3 length equals 18 residues. Between the trimmed V and J ends, which lost 1 base and 6 bases, there was a span of 19 bases. CDR1 is SGHVS and CDR2 is FQNEAQ in the germline V gene. DNA for the CDR3: TGTGCCAGCAGCTTAGAAGTTCACATTTCGGGCGTGGCCAACGTCCTGACTTTC. Its translation is CASSLEVHISGVANVLTF.

This chain joins TRBV7-2 and TRBJ2-4, with D possibly matching TRBD2 (6 bases). There are 18 residues in the CDR3. V was trimmed by 5 bases and J by 5 bases, leaving 25 bases between them. In germline, CDR1 is SGHTA, CDR2 FQGNSA. The CDR3 loop is CASSPQVEGYTAENIQYF. The DNA of the CDR3 is TGTGCCAGCAGCCCTCAGGTGGAGGGATACACAGCAGAAAACATTCAGTACTTC.

This clone turned up a few times. V and J are TRBV10-3 and TRBJ1-1, with D unclear. CDR1 and CDR2 (germline): ENHRY, SYGVKD. This CDR3 is built from 14 residues. V was pared by 7 bases and J by 1 base, with 13 bases between. This CDR3 reads CAITDGRSNTEAFF. CDR3 DNA sequence: TGTGCCATCACTGATGGCAGGTCGAACACTGAAGCTTTCTTT.